This T cell receptor (beta chain) comes out of a study of T-cell memory formation after mild COVID-19. Study results and limitations: Detection of some responders pre-infection suggested pre-existing cross-reactive memory T cells participated. Contracting clones from day 15 to 85 had balanced CD4/CD8; later expanders favoured CD4+. The main location of contracting CD4+ clones was CM and EM, and that of contracting CD8+ clones was EMRA.

One entry per CDR3 protein results from TCRdb running MiXCR on the 5' RACE reads. Of about 50,000 distinct CDR3 sequences listed, roughly 12% were seen once; the top ten hold approximately 25%. In its sample, this clonotype was seen a few times. Its antigen is not known. The clonotype comes from a man aged 18 to 30 who had mild COVID-19 (a few samples of this study predate the infection). Cell type and time point are not known. The sample was PBMCs or a T cell subset sorted from them (not recorded which).

The DNA of the CDR3 is TGTGCCAGCAGCCGCGGGAGGGGCCGGGGCACAGATACGCAGTATTTT. This encodes CASSRGRGRGTDTQYF. The chain combines TRBV6-5 with TRBJ2-3; 9 nucleotides align to TRBD2. J gave up 1 base and V 6 bases, and 8 bases lay outside the gene matches. Germline CDR1 is MNHEY and CDR2 is SVGAGI. The CDR3 sequence is 16 residues long.